Following are 5 T cell receptor beta chains from one sample sequenced in a study of blood T cell repertoires in COVID-19 (dated by TCRdb to 2019 to 2021). The library was prepared using the immunoSEQ multiplex PCR assay. TCRdb took over this immuneACCESS table, retaining in-frame rearrangements with V and J assigned. Such tables are incomplete; in checked studies, under half of the missing clones stem from an unresolved V gene, and the remainder is unexplained. The sample table holds 70,000 to 85,000 clones, of which about 88% were seen once. The ten largest clones capture about 2.9% of the sample. The sample consisted of peripheral blood. These TCRs come from a man in his sixties or seventies with active or convalescent COVID-19.

V usage is TRBV2 and J usage is TRBJ2-6; D uncertain. The germline gives CDR1 SNHLY, CDR2 FYNNEI. Trimming removed 2 bases from V and 1 base from J, with 6 bases in between. CDR3 length: 15 residues. Written as DNA, the CDR3 is TGTGCCAGCAGTGAAAGGAGATCTGGGGCCAACGTCCTGACTTTC. Amino acids: CASSERRSGANVLTF.

The genes are TRBV11-2 and TRBJ2-7; no reliable D call. Germline V CDR1 and CDR2: SGHAT, FQNNGV. This CDR3 region has 13 residues. Deletions cut 0 bases from V and 7 bases from J, with 10 bases between. In DNA, the CDR3 is TGTGCCAGCAGCTTAGATTCCGGGTTAGAGCAGTACTTC. Protein: CASSLDSGLEQYF.

The rearrangement joins TRBV7-3 to TRBJ2-3; TRBD2 matches 10 bases. This CDR3 is 14 amino acids long. V lost 4 bases, J lost 3 bases, and 1 base stayed unmatched. The germline CDR1 and CDR2 sequences are SGHTA and FQGTGA. The CDR3, as DNA: TGTGCCAGCAGCTCGGGACTAGCGACAGATACGCAGTATTTT. Its translation: CASSSGLATDTQYF.

The V call is TRBV9, the J call TRBJ1-2, with 8 bases identical to TRBD1. CDR1 SGDLS and CDR2 YYNGEE come from the germline V gene. J was trimmed by 8 bases and V by 1 base; bases with no gene match: 4. The CDR3 is made up of 13 amino acids. The CDR3 DNA is TGTGCCAGCAGCGTATACAGGGGGAGAGGCTACACCTTC. Translated, it gives CASSVYRGRGYTF.

The chain carries TRBV2 and TRBJ2-7; 10 bases map to TRBD2. Germline trimming cut 4 bases from V and 6 bases from J; bases unmatched to any gene: 9. CDR3 length: 15 amino acids. Germline CDR1 is SNHLY and CDR2 is FYNNEI. This CDR3 reads CASSVLERGGSEQYF. Written as DNA, the CDR3 is TGTGCCAGCAGTGTACTGGAGCGGGGGGGGTCCGAGCAGTACTTC.